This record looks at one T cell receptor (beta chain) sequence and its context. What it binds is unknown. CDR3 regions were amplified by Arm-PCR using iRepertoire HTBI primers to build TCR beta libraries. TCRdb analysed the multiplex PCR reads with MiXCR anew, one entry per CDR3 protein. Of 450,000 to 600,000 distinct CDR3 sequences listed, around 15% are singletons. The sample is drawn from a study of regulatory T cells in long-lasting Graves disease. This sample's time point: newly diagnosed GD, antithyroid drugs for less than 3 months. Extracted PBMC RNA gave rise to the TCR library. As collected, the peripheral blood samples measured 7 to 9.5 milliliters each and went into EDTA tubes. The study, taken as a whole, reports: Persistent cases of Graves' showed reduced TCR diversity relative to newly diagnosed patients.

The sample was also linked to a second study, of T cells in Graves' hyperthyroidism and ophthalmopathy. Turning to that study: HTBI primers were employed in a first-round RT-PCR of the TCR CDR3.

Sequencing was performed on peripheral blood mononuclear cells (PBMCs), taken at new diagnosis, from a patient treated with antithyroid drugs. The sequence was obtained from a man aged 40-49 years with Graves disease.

The CDR3 reads CAIRVGYGYTF. Written as DNA, the CDR3 is TGTGCCATCAGAGTCGGCTATGGCTACACCTTC. The rearrangement links TRBV10-3 to TRBJ1-2; D is uncertain. Germline V gene sequence: CDR1 ENHRY, CDR2 SYGVKD. This CDR3 has 11 residues. V shed 6 bases and J shed 4 bases, with 6 bases lying between them.